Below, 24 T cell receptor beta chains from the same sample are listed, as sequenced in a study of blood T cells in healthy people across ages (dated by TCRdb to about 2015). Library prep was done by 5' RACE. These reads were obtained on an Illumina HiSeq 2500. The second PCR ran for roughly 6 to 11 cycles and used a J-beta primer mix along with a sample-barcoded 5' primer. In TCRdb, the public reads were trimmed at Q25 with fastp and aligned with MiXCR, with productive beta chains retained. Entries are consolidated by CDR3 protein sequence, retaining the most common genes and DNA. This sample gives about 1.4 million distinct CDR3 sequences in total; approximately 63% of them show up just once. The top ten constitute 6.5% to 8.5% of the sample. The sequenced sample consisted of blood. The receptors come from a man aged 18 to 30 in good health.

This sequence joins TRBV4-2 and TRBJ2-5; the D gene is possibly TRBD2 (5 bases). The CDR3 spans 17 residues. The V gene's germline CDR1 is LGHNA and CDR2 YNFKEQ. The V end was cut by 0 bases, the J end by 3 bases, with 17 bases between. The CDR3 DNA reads TGTGCCAGCAGCCAAGATCCTAGCTCCTACTCTGAAGAGACCCAGTACTTC. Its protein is CASSQDPSSYSEETQYF.

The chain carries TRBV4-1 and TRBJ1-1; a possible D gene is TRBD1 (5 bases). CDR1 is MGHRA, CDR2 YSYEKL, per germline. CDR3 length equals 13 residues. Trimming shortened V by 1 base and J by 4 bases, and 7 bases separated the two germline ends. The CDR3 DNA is TGCGCCAGCAGCCAAGTAAGGGGCACTGAAGCTTTCTTT. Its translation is CASSQVRGTEAFF.

The CDR3 loop is CASRPLGAQETQFF. CDR3 sequence (DNA): TGTGCCAGCAGGCCTTTGGGGGCCCAAGAGACCCAGTTCTTC. This sequence joins TRBV27 and TRBJ2-5, with a tentative D call TRBD1 (6 bases). The J call could be wrong; TRBJ2-1 is a better fit for the DNA end. The CDR3 has 14 residues. Germline V gene data show CDR1 as MNHEY and CDR2 as SMNVEV (reference sequence).

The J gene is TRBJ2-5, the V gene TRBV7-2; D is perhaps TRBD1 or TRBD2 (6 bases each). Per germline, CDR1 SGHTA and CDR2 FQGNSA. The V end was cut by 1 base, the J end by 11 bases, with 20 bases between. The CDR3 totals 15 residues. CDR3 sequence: CASSLEGDWVREQYF. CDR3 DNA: TGTGCCAGCAGCTTAGAGGGGGACTGGGTTAGAGAGCAGTACTTC.

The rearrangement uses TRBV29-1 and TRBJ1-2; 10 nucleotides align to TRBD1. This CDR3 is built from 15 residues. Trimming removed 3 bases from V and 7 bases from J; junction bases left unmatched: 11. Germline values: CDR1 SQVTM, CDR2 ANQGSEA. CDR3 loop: CSVEGPGQGSSGYTF. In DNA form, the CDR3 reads TGCAGCGTTGAGGGGCCGGGACAGGGGAGCTCTGGCTACACCTTC.

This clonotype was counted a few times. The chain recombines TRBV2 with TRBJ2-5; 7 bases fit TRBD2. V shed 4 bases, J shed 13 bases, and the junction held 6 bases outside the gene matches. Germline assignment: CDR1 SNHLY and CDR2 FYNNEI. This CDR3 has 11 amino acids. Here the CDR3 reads CASSGGTILYF. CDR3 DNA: TGTGCCAGCAGTGGGGGGACTATCCTGTACTTC.

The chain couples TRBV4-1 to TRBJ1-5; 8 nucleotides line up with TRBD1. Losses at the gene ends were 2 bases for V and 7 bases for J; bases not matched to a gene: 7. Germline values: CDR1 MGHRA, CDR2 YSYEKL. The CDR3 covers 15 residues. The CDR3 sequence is CASSQKPGQVQPQHF. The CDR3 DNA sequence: TGCGCCAGCAGCCAAAAACCGGGACAGGTGCAGCCCCAGCATTTT.

The CDR3 is CASSSLPGQNYEQYF. The CDR3 DNA reads as TGTGCCAGCAGTTCACTACCGGGACAGAACTACGAGCAGTACTTC. The chain is built from TRBV28 and TRBJ2-5, with 7 bases matching TRBD1. The J call may be in error: the DNA end matches TRBJ2-7 better. The CDR3 sequence is 15 residues long. The germline V gene encodes CDR1 MDHEN and CDR2 SYDVKM.

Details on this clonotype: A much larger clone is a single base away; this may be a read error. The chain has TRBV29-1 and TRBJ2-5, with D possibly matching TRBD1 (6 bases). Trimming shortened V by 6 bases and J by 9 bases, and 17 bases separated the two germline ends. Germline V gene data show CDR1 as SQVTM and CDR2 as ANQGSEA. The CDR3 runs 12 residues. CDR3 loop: CSVNTGFEAQYF. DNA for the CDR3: TGCAGCGTGAATACAGGGTTCGAGGCCCAGTACTTC.

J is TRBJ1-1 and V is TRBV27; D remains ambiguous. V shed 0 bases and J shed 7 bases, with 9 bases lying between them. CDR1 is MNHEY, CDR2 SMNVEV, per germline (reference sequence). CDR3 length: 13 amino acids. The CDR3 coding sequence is TGTGCCAGCAGTTTATCAGGGAATGGTGAAGCTTTCTTT. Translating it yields CASSLSGNGEAFF.

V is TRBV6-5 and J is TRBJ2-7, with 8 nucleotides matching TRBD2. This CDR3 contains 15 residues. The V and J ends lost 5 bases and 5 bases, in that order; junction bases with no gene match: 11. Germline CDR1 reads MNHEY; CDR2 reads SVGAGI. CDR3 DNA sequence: TGTGCCAGCAGTCCCAGGGCGGGGGGAGTCCACGAGCAGTACTTC. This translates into CASSPRAGGVHEQYF.

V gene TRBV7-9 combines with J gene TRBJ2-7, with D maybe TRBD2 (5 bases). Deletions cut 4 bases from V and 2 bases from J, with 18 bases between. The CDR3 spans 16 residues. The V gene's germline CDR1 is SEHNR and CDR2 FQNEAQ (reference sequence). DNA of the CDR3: TGTGCCAGCAGCTCCGACACTACTAGGCCCACCTACGAGCAGTACTTC. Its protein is CASSSDTTRPTYEQYF.

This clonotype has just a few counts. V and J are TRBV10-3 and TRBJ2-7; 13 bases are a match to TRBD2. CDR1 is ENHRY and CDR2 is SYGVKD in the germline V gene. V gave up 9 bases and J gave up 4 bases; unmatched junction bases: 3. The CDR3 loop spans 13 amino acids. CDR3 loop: CAIWTSGGYEQYF. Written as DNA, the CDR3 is TGTGCCATTTGGACTAGCGGGGGTTACGAGCAGTACTTC.

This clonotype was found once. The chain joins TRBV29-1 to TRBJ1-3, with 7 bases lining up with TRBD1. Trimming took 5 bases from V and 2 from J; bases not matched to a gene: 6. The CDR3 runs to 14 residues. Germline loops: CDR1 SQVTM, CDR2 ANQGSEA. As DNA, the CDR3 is TGCAGCGTTACTACAGGGGAGACTGGAAACACCATATATTTT. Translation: CSVTTGETGNTIYF.

The CDR3 coding sequence is TGTGCCAGCAGTGAATGGGGAGGAAGCTATGGCTACACCTTC. It yields the protein CASSEWGGSYGYTF. This sequence joins TRBV25-1 and TRBJ1-2; no reliable D call. The CDR3 has 14 residues. Germline V gene data show CDR1 as MGHDK and CDR2 as SYGVNS. The ends were cut back, 1 base at V and 4 bases at J, with 10 bases in the middle.

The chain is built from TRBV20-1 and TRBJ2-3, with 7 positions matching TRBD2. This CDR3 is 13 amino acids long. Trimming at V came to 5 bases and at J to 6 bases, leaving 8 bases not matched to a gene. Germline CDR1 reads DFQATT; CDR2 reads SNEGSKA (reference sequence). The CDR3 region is CSAASGVADTQYF. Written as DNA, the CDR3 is TGCAGTGCTGCAAGCGGGGTTGCGGATACGCAGTATTTT.

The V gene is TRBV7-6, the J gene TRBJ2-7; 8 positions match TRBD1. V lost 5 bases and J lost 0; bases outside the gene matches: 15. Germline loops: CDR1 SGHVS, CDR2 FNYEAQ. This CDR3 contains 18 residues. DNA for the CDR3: TGTGCCAGCAGCCCCATGCAAGGACAGGGATCAACCTCCTACGAGCAGTACTTC. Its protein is CASSPMQGQGSTSYEQYF.

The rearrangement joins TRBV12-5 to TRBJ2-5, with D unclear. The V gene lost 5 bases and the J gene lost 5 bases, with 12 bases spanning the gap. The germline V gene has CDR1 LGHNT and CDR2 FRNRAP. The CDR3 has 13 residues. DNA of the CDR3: TGTGCTAGTGGTCTCGGGCGTATCGAGACCCAGTACTTC. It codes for CASGLGRIETQYF.

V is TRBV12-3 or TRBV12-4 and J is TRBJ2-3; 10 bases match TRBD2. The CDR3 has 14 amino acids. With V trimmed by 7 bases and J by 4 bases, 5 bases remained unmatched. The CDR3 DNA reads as TGTGCCAGCACCTTAGCGGGAGGCTCAGATACGCAGTATTTT. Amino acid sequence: CASTLAGGSDTQYF.

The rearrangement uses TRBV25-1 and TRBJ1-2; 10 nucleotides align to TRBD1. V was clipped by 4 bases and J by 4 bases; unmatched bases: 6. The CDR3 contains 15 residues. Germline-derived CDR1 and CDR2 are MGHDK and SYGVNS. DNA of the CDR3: TGTGCCAGCAGTGGGGACAGGGGCGCATCCTATGGCTACACCTTC. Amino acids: CASSGDRGASYGYTF.

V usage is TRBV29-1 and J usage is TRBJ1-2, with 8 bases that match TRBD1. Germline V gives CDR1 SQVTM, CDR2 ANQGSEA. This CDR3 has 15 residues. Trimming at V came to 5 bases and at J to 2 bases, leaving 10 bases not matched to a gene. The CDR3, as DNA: TGCAGCGTTTATTTCCCAGCAGGGGGCAACTATGGCTACACCTTC. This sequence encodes CSVYFPAGGNYGYTF.

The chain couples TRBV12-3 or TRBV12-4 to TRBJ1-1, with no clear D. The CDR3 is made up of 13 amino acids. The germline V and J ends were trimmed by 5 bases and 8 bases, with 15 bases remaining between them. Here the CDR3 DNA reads TGTGCCAGCAGTGTAATAACAACACGGGAAGCTTTCTTT. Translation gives CASSVITTREAFF.

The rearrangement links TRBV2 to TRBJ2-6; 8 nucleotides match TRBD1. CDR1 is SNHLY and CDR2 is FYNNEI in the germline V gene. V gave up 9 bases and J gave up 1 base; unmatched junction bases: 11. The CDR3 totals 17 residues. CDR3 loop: CARTGDRLTSGANVLTF. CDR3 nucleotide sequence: TGTGCCAGAACCGGGGACAGGTTAACTTCTGGGGCCAACGTCCTGACTTTC.

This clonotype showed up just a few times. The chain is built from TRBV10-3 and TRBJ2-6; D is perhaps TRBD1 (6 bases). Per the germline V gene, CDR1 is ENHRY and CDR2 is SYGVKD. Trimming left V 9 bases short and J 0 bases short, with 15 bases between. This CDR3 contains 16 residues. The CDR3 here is CAIAGTPGSGANVLTF. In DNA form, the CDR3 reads TGTGCCATTGCCGGGACACCTGGCTCTGGGGCCAACGTCCTGACTTTC.